A selection of T cell receptor beta chains follows, all from one sample in a study of cytomegalovirus exposure and HLA in healthy donors. Data came from immunoSEQ multiplex PCR; TCRdb stores just in-frame clones and leaves some out. The table records about 98,000 clones, about two thirds of them present only once. Sequences were obtained from PBMCs. The receptors shown here come from a female donor in good health and CMV-seronegative. The CDR3 runs from the conserved cysteine through the conserved F or W. A D gene is named only where the DNA matches it firmly. Size values are once, few and many counts, or a class for expanded clones, and some rows have none.

d_call,j_call,v_call,clone_size,cdr3_aa,cdr3_nt
-,TRBJ1-3,TRBV30,-,CAWSETGNTIYF,TGTGCCTGGAGTGAGACCGGGAACACCATATATTTT
TRBD2,TRBJ2-1,TRBV10-2,-,CATILGTSGSDNEQFF,TGCGCCACCATCTTAGGGACTAGCGGGAGCGACAATGAGCAGTTCTTC
TRBD2,TRBJ2-1,TRBV6-4,-,CASSEGLADYNEQFF,TGTGCCAGCAGTGAGGGGCTAGCGGATTACAATGAGCAGTTCTTC
TRBD1,TRBJ2-1,TRBV7-9,few,CASSLDYRGQFF,TGTGCCAGCAGCTTAGATTACAGGGGACAGTTCTTC
-,TRBJ2-7,TRBV10-3,-,CAISPTVYEQYF,TGTGCCATCAGCCCGACAGTCTACGAGCAGTACTTC
TRBD1,TRBJ1-4,TRBV2,-,CASSAGQGAEKLFF,TGTGCCAGCAGTGCCGGACAGGGGGCTGAAAAACTGTTTTTT
-,TRBJ1-1,TRBV2,-,CASSANPLGQGLLATEAFF,TGTGCCAGCAGCGCAAACCCACTTGGGCAGGGACTTTTGGCTACTGAAGCTTTCTTT
-,TRBJ1-1,TRBV5-4,-,CASSLPLAGNTEAFF,TGTGCCAGCAGCTTGCCTCTAGCGGGGAACACTGAAGCTTTCTTT
-,TRBJ1-2,TRBV7-2,-,CASSRGIYGYTF,TGTGCCAGCAGCAGAGGCATCTATGGCTACACCTTC
TRBD1,TRBJ1-1,TRBV7-9,few,CASNSGQGNTEAFF,TGTGCCAGCAACTCCGGACAGGGGAACACTGAAGCTTTCTTT
-,TRBJ1-2,TRBV6-1,few,CASSEAKLNYGYTF,TGTGCCAGCAGTGAAGCGAAACTTAACTATGGCTACACCTTC
-,TRBJ2-2,TRBV29-1,-,CSVEDFGSRDTGELFF,TGCAGCGTTGAAGATTTCGGATCGCGGGACACCGGGGAGCTGTTTTTT
-,TRBJ2-7,TRBV9,-,CASSVGGFSYEQYF,TGTGCCAGCAGCGTAGGCGGATTCTCCTACGAGCAGTACTTC
TRBD1,TRBJ2-7,TRBV6-1,-,CASSKDRDHYEQYF,TGTGCCAGCAGTAAGGACAGGGATCACTACGAGCAGTACTTC
-,TRBJ1-2,TRBV6-6,-,CASSYSPPGSYGYTF,TGTGCCAGCAGTTACTCACCCCCAGGGTCCTATGGCTACACCTTC
-,TRBJ2-6,TRBV7-2,-,CASSPDGNGANVLTF,TGTGCCAGCAGCCCCGACGGGAATGGGGCCAACGTCCTGACTTTC
TRBD2,TRBJ2-7,TRBV4-2,-,CASSQDLGTSGSYEQYF,TGTGCCAGCAGCCAAGATCTCGGGACTAGCGGTTCCTACGAGCAGTACTTC
TRBD2,TRBJ2-1,TRBV4-1,-,CASSLLGTRYNEQFF,TGCGCCAGCAGCCTACTAGGGACTAGGTACAATGAGCAGTTCTTC
TRBD1,TRBJ2-3,TRBV9,-,CASSAIDRDRADTQYF,TGTGCCAGCAGCGCGATAGACAGGGATCGTGCAGATACGCAGTATTTT
-,TRBJ1-1,TRBV5-1,-,CASSLAQGGENTEAFF,TGCGCCAGCAGCTTGGCCCAGGGTGGGGAGAACACTGAAGCTTTCTTT
TRBD1,TRBJ2-5,TRBV2,-,CASQGQGSQETQYF,TGTGCCAGCCAAGGACAGGGGTCCCAAGAGACCCAGTACTTC
-,TRBJ1-5,TRBV28,-,CASTAGREPQHF,TGTGCCAGCACCGCGGGCCGGGAGCCCCAGCATTTT
-,TRBJ2-2,TRBV6-5,-,CASNAAGTLGGELFF,TGTGCCAGCAACGCCGCCGGGACACTCGGCGGGGAGCTGTTTTTT
TRBD1,TRBJ1-2,TRBV29-1,-,CSVERQGAGYGYTF,TGCAGCGTTGAGAGACAGGGGGCGGGGTATGGCTACACCTTC
TRBD1,TRBJ2-7,TRBV19,-,CASSAPGQVNYEQYF,TGTGCCAGTAGTGCCCCGGGACAGGTTAACTACGAGCAGTACTTC
-,TRBJ1-5,TRBV20-1,-,CSASDQPQHF,TGCAGTGCTAGCGATCAGCCCCAGCATTTT
TRBD2,TRBJ2-1,TRBV9,few,CASSVGYLRDYHNEQFF,TGTGCCAGCAGCGTAGGGTACCTCCGGGACTACCACAATGAGCAGTTCTTC
-,TRBJ2-3,TRBV19,-,CASSPGTGFGTDTQYF,TGTGCCAGTAGTCCAGGTACAGGATTCGGCACAGATACGCAGTATTTT
-,TRBJ2-7,TRBV18,-,CASSTRGKDEQYF,TGTGCCAGCTCCACAAGGGGGAAGGACGAGCAGTACTTC
TRBD1,TRBJ1-6,TRBV5-4,-,CASSLGAGGYGSPLHF,TGTGCCAGCAGCTTGGGTGCAGGGGGTTATGGATCACCCCTCCACTTT
-,TRBJ2-5,TRBV7-6,once,CASSLAGETQYF,TGTGCCAGCAGCTTGGCGGGAGAGACCCAGTACTTC